Sequencing of this TCR beta chain was carried out in a study of cytomegalovirus exposure and HLA in healthy donors. V was cut by 4 bases and J by 3 bases, with 13 bases left in between. The CDR3 runs to 15 residues. From germline, CDR1 is SGHRS and CDR2 YFSETQ. The PCR used 60 Vbeta and 13 Jbeta primers. Here immunoSEQ multiplex PCR was the method, and the copy in TCRdb shows in-frame clones only, minus some. The table has over 150,000 clones, roughly three quarters seen once. The chain joins TRBV5-1 to TRBJ1-4, with a possible D match to TRBD1 (5 bases). The clonotype originates from a woman aged 45-65 years in good health and CMV-seropositive. The sequencing input was PBMCs. In DNA, the CDR3 is TGCGCCAGCAGCCCCTACAGGAATGCTAATGAAAAACTGTTTTTT. Translated: CASSPYRNANEKLFF.